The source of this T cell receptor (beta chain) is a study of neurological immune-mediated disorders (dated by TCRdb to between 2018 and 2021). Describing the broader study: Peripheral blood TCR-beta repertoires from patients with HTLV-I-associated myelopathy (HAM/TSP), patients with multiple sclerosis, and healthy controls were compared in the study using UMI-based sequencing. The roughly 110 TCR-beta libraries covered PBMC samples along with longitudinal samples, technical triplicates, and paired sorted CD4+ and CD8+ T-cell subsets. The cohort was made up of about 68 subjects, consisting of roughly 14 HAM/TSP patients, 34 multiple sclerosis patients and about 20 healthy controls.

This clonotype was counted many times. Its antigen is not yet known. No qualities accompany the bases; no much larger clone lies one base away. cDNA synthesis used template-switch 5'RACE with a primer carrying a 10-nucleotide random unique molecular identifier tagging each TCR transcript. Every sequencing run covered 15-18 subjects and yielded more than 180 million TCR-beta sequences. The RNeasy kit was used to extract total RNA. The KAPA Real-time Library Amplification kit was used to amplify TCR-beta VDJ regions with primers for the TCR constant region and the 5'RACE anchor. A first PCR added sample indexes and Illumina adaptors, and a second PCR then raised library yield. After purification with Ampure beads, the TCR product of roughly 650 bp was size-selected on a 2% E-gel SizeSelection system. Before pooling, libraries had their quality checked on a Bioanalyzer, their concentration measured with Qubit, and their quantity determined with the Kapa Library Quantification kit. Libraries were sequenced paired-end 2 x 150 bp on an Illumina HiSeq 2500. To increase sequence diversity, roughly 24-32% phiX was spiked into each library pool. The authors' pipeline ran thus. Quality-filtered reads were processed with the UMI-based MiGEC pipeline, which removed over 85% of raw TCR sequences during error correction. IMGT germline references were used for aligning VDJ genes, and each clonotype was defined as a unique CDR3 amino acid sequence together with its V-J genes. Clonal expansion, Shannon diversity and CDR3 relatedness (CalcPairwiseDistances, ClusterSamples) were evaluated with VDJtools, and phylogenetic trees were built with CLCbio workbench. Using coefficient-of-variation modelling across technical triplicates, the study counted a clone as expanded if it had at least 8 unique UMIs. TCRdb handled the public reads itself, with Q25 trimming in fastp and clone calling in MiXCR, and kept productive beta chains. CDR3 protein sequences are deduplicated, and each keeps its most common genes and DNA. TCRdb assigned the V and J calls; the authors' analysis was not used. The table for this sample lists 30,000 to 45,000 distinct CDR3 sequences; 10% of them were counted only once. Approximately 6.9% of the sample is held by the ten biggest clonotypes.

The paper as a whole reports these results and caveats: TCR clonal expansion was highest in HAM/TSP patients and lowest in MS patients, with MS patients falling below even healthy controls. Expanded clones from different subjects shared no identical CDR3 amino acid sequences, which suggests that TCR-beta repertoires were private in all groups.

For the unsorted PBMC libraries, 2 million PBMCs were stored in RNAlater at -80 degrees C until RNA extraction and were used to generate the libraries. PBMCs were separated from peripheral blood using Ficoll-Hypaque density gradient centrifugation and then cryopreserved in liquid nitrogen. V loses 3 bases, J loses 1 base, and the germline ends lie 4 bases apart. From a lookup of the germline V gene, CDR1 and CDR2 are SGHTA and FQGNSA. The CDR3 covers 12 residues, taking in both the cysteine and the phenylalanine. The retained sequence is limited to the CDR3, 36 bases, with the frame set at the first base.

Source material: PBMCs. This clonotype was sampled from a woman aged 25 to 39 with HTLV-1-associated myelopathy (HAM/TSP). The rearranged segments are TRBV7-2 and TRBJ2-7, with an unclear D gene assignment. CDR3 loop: CASSFASYEQYF. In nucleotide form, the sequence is TGTGCCAGCAGCTTCGCTTCCTACGAGCAGTACTTC.